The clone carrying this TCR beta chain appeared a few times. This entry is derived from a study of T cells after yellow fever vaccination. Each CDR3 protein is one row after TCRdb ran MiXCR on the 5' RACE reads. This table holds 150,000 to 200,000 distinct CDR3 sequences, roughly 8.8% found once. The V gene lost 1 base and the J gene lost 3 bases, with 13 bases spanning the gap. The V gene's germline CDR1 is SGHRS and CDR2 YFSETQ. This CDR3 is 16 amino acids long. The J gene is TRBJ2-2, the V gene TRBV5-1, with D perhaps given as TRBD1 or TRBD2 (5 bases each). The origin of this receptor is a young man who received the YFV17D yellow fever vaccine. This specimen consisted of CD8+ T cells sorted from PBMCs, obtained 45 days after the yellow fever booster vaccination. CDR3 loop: CASSLWGSGDTGELFF. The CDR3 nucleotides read TGCGCCAGCAGCTTGTGGGGGTCCGGAGACACCGGGGAGCTGTTTTTT.